Given below is one T cell receptor (beta chain) in context. The sample belongs to a study of OX40 agonist ivuxolimab in advanced cancers. The table came from immunoSEQ multiplex PCR; TCRdb's copy has only in-frame clones and leaves some out. The data hold about 72,000 clones, with about 90% observed a single time. The CDR3 runs 13 residues. Trimming cost V 4 bases and J 2 bases, with 8 bases left between them. CDR1 and CDR2 from the germline V gene are MDHEN and SYDVKM. The TCR comes from an adult with an advanced solid tumor such as melanoma, head and neck, liver or kidney cancer. This specimen consisted of CD4+ or CD8+ T cells sorted from blood, obtained in a trial of the OX40 agonist ivuxolimab. The chain links TRBV28 to TRBJ1-2; no reliable D call. The CDR3 bases are TGTGCCAGCAGTTGGACGGAAAACTATGGCTACACCTTC. Its translation: CASSWTENYGYTF.